The source of this TCR beta chain is a study of T-cell reconstitution after alpha-beta-depleted transplantation in children. General observations from the study: Alpha-beta T cells about two months after transplant reportedly derived from several hundred expanded graft clones. Hyperexpanded clones declined; after one year, newly produced T cells mostly supplied diversity.

This clonotype showed up many times. What it binds is not known. TCRbeta library preparation incorporated unique molecular identifiers. TCRdb itself ran the PCR reads through MiXCR, one entry per CDR3 protein. This sample carries approximately 170,000 distinct CDR3 sequences, more than 9.5% of them seen once, and the ten largest clones take 13%. V trimming: 0 bases; J trimming: 2 bases; junction bases outside the gene matches: 6. Per germline, CDR1 DFQATT and CDR2 SNEGSKA (reference sequence). The CDR3 has 15 amino acids. The material was PBMCs, obtained before TCRalphabeta/CD19-depleted stem cell transplant. The receptor's source is a boy between 2 and 10 years old with acute myeloid leukemia, due to receive a stem cell transplant. The chain uses TRBV20-1 and TRBJ1-2; 7 bases map to TRBD1. The chain's CDR3 is CSAREWTGLNYGYTF. CDR3 bases: TGCAGTGCTAGAGAATGGACAGGCCTCAACTATGGCTACACCTTC.